The 17 T cell receptor beta chains below were found in one sample sequenced in a study of cytomegalovirus exposure and HLA in healthy donors. Researchers ran the PCR with 60 Vbeta and 13 Jbeta primers. Generated by immunoSEQ multiplex PCR, the TCRdb table keeps only in-frame clones and is missing some. The profile shows 150,000 to 200,000 clones, approximately 79% of them singletons. Sample: PBMCs. Every receptor here comes from a woman aged 45 to 65 in good health and CMV-seropositive.

The CDR3: CASSLVLQGTFGYTF. DNA of the CDR3: TGTGCCAGCAGCTTGGTTCTCCAGGGGACCTTCGGCTACACCTTC. The gene calls are TRBV5-6 and TRBJ1-2; a possible D gene is TRBD1 (6 bases). The CDR3 contains 15 residues. Trimming removed 0 bases at V and 8 bases at J, with 17 bases between. Germline V gene sequence: CDR1 SGHDT, CDR2 YYEEEE. Filled out from reference TRBV5-6 and TRBJ1-2, the complete variable domain reads DAGVTQSPTHLIKTRGQQVTLRCSPKSGHDTVSWYQQALGQGPQFIFQYYEEEERQRGNFPDRFSGHQFPNYSSELNVNALLLGDSALYLCASSLVLQGTFGYTFGSGTRLTVV.

This chain connects TRBV7-9 to TRBJ2-3, with 7 nucleotides matching TRBD1. CDR3 length equals 15 residues. From germline, CDR1 is SEHNR and CDR2 FQNEAQ (reference sequence). V was clipped by 1 base and J by 8 bases; unmatched bases: 9. CDR3 sequence: CASSLEGAGARTQYF. For the CDR3, the DNA is TGTGCCAGCAGCTTAGAGGGGGCCGGGGCACGTACGCAGTATTTT.

Only a few counts were recorded for this clone. V and J are TRBV2 and TRBJ2-7, with 11 positions matching TRBD2. Trimming took 6 bases from V and 4 from J; bases not matched to a gene: 5. The CDR3 contains 14 residues. Germline V gene data show CDR1 as SNHLY and CDR2 as FYNNEI. The chain's CDR3 is CASSFSGRAYEQYF. CDR3 DNA sequence: TGTGCCAGCAGCTTTAGCGGGAGGGCTTACGAGCAGTACTTC.

The V gene is TRBV2, the J gene TRBJ2-3; D gene uncertain. V was clipped by 4 bases and J by 2 bases, with 10 bases between them. Looked up from germline, CDR1 is SNHLY and CDR2 is FYNNEI. The length of the CDR3 is 14 residues. CDR3 nucleotide sequence: TGTGCCAGCAGTGGCCCGGGTTCCACAGATACGCAGTATTTT. Its protein product is CASSGPGSTDTQYF.

The V call is TRBV19, the J call TRBJ2-7; D perhaps matches TRBD1 (7 bases). The germline V gene has CDR1 LNHDA and CDR2 SQIVND (reference sequence). The V and J ends lost 4 bases and 1 base respectively, with 17 bases between them. The CDR3 loop spans 16 amino acids. CDR3 protein: CASSTRGTVKSYEQYF. DNA of the CDR3: TGTGCCAGTAGTACACGCGGGACAGTAAAATCCTACGAGCAGTACTTC.

The gene calls are TRBV15 and TRBJ2-7; maybe TRBD1 (5 bases). Germline V gives CDR1 LNHNV, CDR2 YYDKDF (reference sequence). V was pared by 5 bases and J by 2 bases, with 16 bases between. This CDR3 comprises 15 residues. The chain's CDR3 is CATSEIPLGAYEQYF. CDR3 DNA sequence: TGTGCCACCAGCGAGATCCCCCTAGGGGCCTACGAGCAGTACTTC.

CDR3 loop: CARENPARLGSDTQYF. CDR3 DNA sequence: TGTGCCAGAGAGAACCCAGCGAGACTAGGATCAGATACGCAGTATTTT. The V gene is TRBV2, the J gene TRBJ2-3; TRBD2 is a possible D gene (6 bases). The CDR3 covers 16 residues. V was cut by 9 bases and J by 4 bases, with 23 bases left in between. The germline V gene encodes CDR1 SNHLY and CDR2 FYNNEI.

This chain uses TRBV6-4 with TRBJ1-2; a possible D gene is TRBD1 (6 bases). With 7 bases removed from V and 2 bases from J, the gap between germline ends came to 17 bases. CDR3 length: 15 residues. Germline V gene sequence: CDR1 MRHNA, CDR2 SNTAGT. CDR3 bases: TGTGCCAGCAATACCTTCGGACAGCTCAACTATGGCTACACCTTC. It yields the protein CASNTFGQLNYGYTF.

The V call is TRBV2, the J call TRBJ2-3; the match to TRBD1 covers 7 bases. Germline CDR1 reads SNHLY; CDR2 reads FYNNEI. The junction had 9 bases not matched to a gene; V was cut back by 6 bases and J by 0 bases. The CDR3 sequence is 16 residues long. CDR3 residues: CASSVGTARSTDTQYF. As DNA, the CDR3 is TGTGCCAGCAGCGTGGGGACAGCGAGAAGCACAGATACGCAGTATTTT.

CDR3 sequence reads: CASTTGAYNEQFF. The CDR3, as DNA: TGTGCCAGCACGACAGGGGCCTACAATGAGCAGTTCTTC. The chain uses TRBV2 and TRBJ2-1, with 8 bases fitting TRBD1. This CDR3 has 13 residues. The germline gives CDR1 SNHLY, CDR2 FYNNEI. V lost 7 bases and J lost 2; bases outside the gene matches: 1.

This sequence joins TRBV7-2 and TRBJ2-5; TRBD1 agrees at 7 bases. Germline CDR1 SGHTA, CDR2 FQGNSA. This CDR3 region has 15 residues. V was pared by 2 bases and J by 2 bases, with 5 bases of the junction left unmatched. This chain's CDR3 is CASSLWGQSQETQYF. CDR3 coding DNA: TGTGCCAGCAGCTTATGGGGACAGTCACAAGAGACCCAGTACTTC. The entire variable domain, with the rest obtained from reference TRBV7-2 and TRBJ2-5, is as follows: GAGVSQSPSNKVTEKGKDVELRCDPISGHTALYWYRQSLGQGLEFLIYFQGNSAPDKSGLPSDRFSAERTGGSVSTLTIQRTQQEDSAVYLCASSLWGQSQETQYFGPGTRLLVL.

This chain uses TRBV10-3 with TRBJ2-2; TRBD1 aligns across 9 bases. The V and J ends lost 6 bases and 0 bases, in that order; junction bases with no gene match: 8. The CDR3 contains 17 residues. The germline V gene encodes CDR1 ENHRY and CDR2 SYGVKD. The CDR3 loop is CAIREGGQGSNTGELFF. CDR3 DNA sequence: TGTGCCATCAGGGAAGGGGGACAGGGTTCGAACACCGGGGAGCTGTTTTTT.

The J gene is TRBJ1-4, the V gene TRBV28; unclear D gene. V was clipped by 3 bases and J by 5 bases, with 10 bases between them. CDR3 size: 14 residues. Looked up from germline, CDR1 is MDHEN and CDR2 is SYDVKM. CDR3 nucleotide sequence: TGTGCCAGCAGTTTTCAAGCCTCAAATGAAAAACTGTTTTTT. This encodes CASSFQASNEKLFF.

The chain carries TRBV13 and TRBJ2-7; 10 bases align to TRBD2. J was trimmed by 7 bases and V by 5 bases; bases with no gene match: 14. The germline V gene has CDR1 PRHDT and CDR2 FYEKMQ (reference sequence). The CDR3 is 16 amino acids. The CDR3, as DNA: TGTGCCAGCAGCGCTACCCCGGCTAGCGGGAGCGTAGAGCAGTACTTC. Protein: CASSATPASGSVEQYF. Complete variable domain (other parts from reference TRBV13 and TRBJ2-7): AAGVIQSPRHLIKEKRETATLKCYPIPRHDTVYWYQQGPGQDPQFLISFYEKMQSDKGSIPDRFSAQQFSDYHSELNMSSLELGDSALYFCASSATPASGSVEQYFGPGTRLTVT.

This clone showed up just a few times. CDR3 sequence: CYVRGTGELFF. CDR3 DNA sequence: TGTTACGTCCGGGGGACCGGGGAGCTGTTTTTT. This chain connects TRBV28 to TRBJ2-2; TRBD2 is a possible D gene (6 bases). This CDR3 has 11 amino acids. The V gene's germline CDR1 is MDHEN and CDR2 SYDVKM.

This clone came up once. This chain joins TRBV15 and TRBJ2-7; 9 bases are shared with TRBD1. This CDR3 comprises 16 residues. Germline V gene lookup returns CDR1 LNHNV and CDR2 YYDKDF (reference sequence). The ends lost 0 bases at V and 3 bases at J; junction bases unmatched: 6. The CDR3 loop reads CATSRDRGTGYYEQYF. CDR3 DNA sequence: TGTGCCACCAGCAGAGATAGGGGGACAGGGTACTACGAGCAGTACTTC.

The chain uses TRBV4-2 and TRBJ1-5; 7 bases match TRBD1. Looked up from germline, CDR1 is LGHNA and CDR2 is YNFKEQ. With 0 bases clipped from V and 7 bases from J, the junction kept 9 bases outside the gene matches. The CDR3 is made up of 16 amino acids. CDR3: CASSQEGLGGGQPQHF. DNA of the CDR3: TGTGCCAGCAGCCAAGAAGGATTAGGGGGCGGACAGCCCCAGCATTTT.